This T cell receptor beta chain was captured in a study of regulatory T cells in long-lasting Graves disease. Study-wide results and caveats: The TCR repertoire of persistent Graves' patients was less diverse than that of newly diagnosed ones. Not thyroid tissue but only peripheral blood was studied.

Building the TCR beta libraries relied on iRepertoire HTBI primers, and CDR3 regions underwent Arm-PCR. MiXCR, applied by TCRdb to the multiplex PCR reads, yields one record per CDR3 protein. The sample includes some 430,000 distinct CDR3 sequences, under 25% seen only once; the top ten take 6.5% to 9%. The germline V gene encodes CDR1 MNHEY and CDR2 SVGEGT. The V end was cut by 5 bases, the J end by 4 bases, with 12 bases between. CDR3 length equals 13 residues. There are many counts of this clonotype. Its specificity is unknown. Time point reported: persistent/refractory GD, antithyroid drugs over 5 years with positive TRAb. The authors made the TCR library using RNA they extracted from PBMCs.

The chain joins TRBV6-2 or TRBV6-3 to TRBJ2-7; D gene uncertain. This TCR derives from a female donor with Graves disease. The input for sequencing was peripheral blood mononuclear cells (PBMCs), taken when the disease was refractory, from a patient treated with antithyroid drugs. The CDR3 sequence: CASSSSEAYEQYF. In DNA form, the CDR3 reads TGTGCCAGCAGTAGTTCAGAAGCTTACGAGCAGTACTTC.